The entry below describes one T cell receptor beta chain. This sample stems from a study of blood T cell repertoires in COVID-19. This CDR3 has 16 residues. The V gene's germline CDR1 is LGHNA and CDR2 YSLEER. Trimming shortened V by 0 bases and J by 8 bases, and 17 bases separated the two germline ends. Under the authors' procedure: Estimates of nucleated cell counts were drawn from the amplification of reference gene primers. Generated by immunoSEQ multiplex PCR, the TCRdb table keeps only in-frame clones and is missing some. Clone size and the V and J calls come from that table; the DNA yielded D and trimming. The repertoire consists of some 400,000 clones, with roughly 86% occurring once and the leading ten covering 10%.

The chain is built from TRBV4-3 and TRBJ2-1, with D perhaps matching TRBD2 (5 bases). This TCR was recovered from a woman under 40 with COVID-19, enrolled during active disease. What was sequenced was peripheral blood. DNA of the CDR3: TGCGCCAGCAGCCAAGAGATCGGGGTCCCAAACTATGAGCAGTTCTTC. Amino acid sequence: CASSQEIGVPNYEQFF.